The present entry profiles one TCR beta chain with its context. Time point specified: persistent/refractory GD, antithyroid drugs over 5 years with positive TRAb. From RNA extracted from PBMCs, the TCR library was made. The authors diagnosed Graves' disease using American Thyroid Association guidelines. iRepertoire HTBI primers and Arm-PCR of CDR3 regions built TCR beta libraries. Per the study methods: Identified segments across samples numbered approximately 60 TRBV and 14 to 15 TRBJ. One entry per CDR3 protein results from TCRdb running MiXCR on the multiplex PCR reads. The V and J calls here are based on TCRdb, not the publication. This table holds hundreds of thousands of distinct CDR3 sequences, roughly 21% found once. This record comes from a study of regulatory T cells in long-lasting Graves disease. Here the sequenced sample was peripheral blood mononuclear cells (PBMCs), taken when the disease was refractory, from a patient treated with antithyroid drugs. The sequence was obtained from a female donor with Graves disease.

The CDR3 sequence: CAGRSAGELFF. Written as DNA, the CDR3 is TGTGCTGGAAGGTCGGCCGGGGAGCTGTTTTTT. The rearrangement links TRBV12-5 to TRBJ2-2; the D is unclear. The CDR3 is 11 amino acids. Germline lookup yields CDR1 LGHNT and CDR2 FRNRAP. Trimming shortened V by 11 bases and J by 6 bases, and 10 bases separated the two germline ends.